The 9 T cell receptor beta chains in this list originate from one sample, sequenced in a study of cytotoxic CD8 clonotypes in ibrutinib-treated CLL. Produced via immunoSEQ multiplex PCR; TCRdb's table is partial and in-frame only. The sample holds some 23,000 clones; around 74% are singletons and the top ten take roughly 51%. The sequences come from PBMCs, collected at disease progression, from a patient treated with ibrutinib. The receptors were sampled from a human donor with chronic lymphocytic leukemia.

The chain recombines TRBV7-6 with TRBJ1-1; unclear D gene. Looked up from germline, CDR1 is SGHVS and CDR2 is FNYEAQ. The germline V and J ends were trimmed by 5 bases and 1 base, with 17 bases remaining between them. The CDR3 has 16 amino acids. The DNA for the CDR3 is TGTGCCAGCAGCCTCCTCCATTTCGGAGAGAACACTGAAGCTTTCTTT. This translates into CASSLLHFGENTEAFF.

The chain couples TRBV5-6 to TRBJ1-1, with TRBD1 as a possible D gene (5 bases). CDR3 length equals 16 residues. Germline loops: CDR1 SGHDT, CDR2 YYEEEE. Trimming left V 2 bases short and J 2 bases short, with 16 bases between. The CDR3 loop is CASSFRVGSANTEAFF. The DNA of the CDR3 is TGTGCCAGCAGCTTCAGGGTGGGGTCTGCCAACACTGAAGCTTTCTTT.

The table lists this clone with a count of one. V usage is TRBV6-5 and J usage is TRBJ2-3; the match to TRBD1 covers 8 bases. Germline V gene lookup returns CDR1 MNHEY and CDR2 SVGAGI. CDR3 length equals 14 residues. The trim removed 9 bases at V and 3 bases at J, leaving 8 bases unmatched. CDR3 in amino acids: CASKRTGMTDTQYF. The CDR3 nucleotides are TGTGCCAGTAAAAGGACAGGGATGACAGATACGCAGTATTTT.

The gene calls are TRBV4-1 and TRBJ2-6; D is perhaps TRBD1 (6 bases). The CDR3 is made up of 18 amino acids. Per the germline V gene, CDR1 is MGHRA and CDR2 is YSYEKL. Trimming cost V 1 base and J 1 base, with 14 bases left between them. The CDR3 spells CASSQVYHRASGANVLTF. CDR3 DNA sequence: TGCGCCAGCAGCCAAGTATACCACAGGGCGTCTGGGGCCAACGTCCTGACTTTC.

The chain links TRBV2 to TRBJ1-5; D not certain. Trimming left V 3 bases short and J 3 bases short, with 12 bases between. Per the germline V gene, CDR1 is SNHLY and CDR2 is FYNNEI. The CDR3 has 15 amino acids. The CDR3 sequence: CASSDRRSNNQPQHF. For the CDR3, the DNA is TGTGCCAGCAGTGACAGGCGGTCTAACAATCAGCCCCAGCATTTT.

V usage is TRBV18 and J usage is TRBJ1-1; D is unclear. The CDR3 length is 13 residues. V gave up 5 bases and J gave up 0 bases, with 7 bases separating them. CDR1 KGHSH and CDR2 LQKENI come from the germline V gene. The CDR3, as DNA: TGTGCCAGCTCATCATCGTTGAACACTGAAGCTTTCTTT. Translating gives CASSSSLNTEAFF.

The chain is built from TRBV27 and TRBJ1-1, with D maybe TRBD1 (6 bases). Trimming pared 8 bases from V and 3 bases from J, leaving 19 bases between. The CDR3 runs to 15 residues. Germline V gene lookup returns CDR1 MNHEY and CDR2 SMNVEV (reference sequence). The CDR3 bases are TGTGCCAGCGACCACAGGGTTCCAAGGGACACTGAAGCTTTCTTT. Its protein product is CASDHRVPRDTEAFF.

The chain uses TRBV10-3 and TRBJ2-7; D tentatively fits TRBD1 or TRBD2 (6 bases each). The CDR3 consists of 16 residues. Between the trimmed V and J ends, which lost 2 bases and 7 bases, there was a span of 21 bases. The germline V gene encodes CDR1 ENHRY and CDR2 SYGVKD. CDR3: CAISERGHPLGGEQYF. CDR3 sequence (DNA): TGTGCCATCAGTGAGCGGGGACACCCACTCGGAGGGGAGCAGTACTTC.

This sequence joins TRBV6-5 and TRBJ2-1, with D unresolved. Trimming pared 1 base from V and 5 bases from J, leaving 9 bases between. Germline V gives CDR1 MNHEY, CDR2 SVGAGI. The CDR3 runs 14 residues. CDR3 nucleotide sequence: TGTGCCAGCAGTTACTTAGGAGTGAACAATGAGCAGTTCTTC. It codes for CASSYLGVNNEQFF.